This T cell receptor beta chain is from a study of blood T cell repertoires in COVID-19. Study summary: Samples representing acute and convalescent COVID-19 were sourced from the United States, Italy and Spain. T cells, B-cell-depleted T cells, or PBMCs supplied cDNA or gDNA.

The authors' processing: The assay estimated nucleated cells by amplifying reference gene primers. Measured with immunoSEQ multiplex PCR; TCRdb has only the in-frame clones, and not every one. The V and J calls and clone size are taken from that table; D and trimming were inferred from the DNA. The table has 71,000 or so clones, roughly 80% seen once; the top ten hold roughly 27%. This clone was seen once. The sequenced material came from peripheral blood. This clonotype was obtained from a man between 65 and 85 years old with acute or convalescent COVID-19.

The chain's CDR3 is CASTMDSSPGNTIYF. CDR3 DNA: TGCGCCAGCACCATGGACAGCTCCCCTGGAAACACCATATATTTT. The chain is built from TRBV5-1 and TRBJ1-3, with D possibly being TRBD1 (6 bases). The germline gives CDR1 SGHRS, CDR2 YFSETQ. CDR3 length: 15 amino acids. V was trimmed by 6 bases and J by 2 bases, leaving 15 bases between them.